Included here is one T cell receptor (beta chain) sequence, with context. The target antigen is unknown. Sequencing templates came from extracted RNA that was reverse transcribed into cDNA. Measured with immunoSEQ multiplex PCR; TCRdb has only the in-frame clones, and not every one. The table lists about 140,000 clones, roughly 50% of them singletons, with around 6.6% in the top ten. This CDR3 has 14 residues. V was shortened by 8 bases and J by 4 bases, with 17 bases between the two germline ends. CDR1 and CDR2 (germline): LGHNA, YNFKEQ. This entry belongs to a study of CD8+ T cells in alopecia areata. Study details: Administration of oral tofacitinib to treated patients was at 5 to 10 mg twice daily. Overall study findings and caveats: TCR sharing was clearer in mice than between patients, perhaps partly owing to patient HLA diversity.

As part of sample collection, lesional scalp punch biopsies and peripheral blood were taken from alopecia areata patients. PBMC-derived CD4+ and CD8+ T cells were sorted. The material was CD4+ T cells sorted from blood, obtained at week 0. The chain joins TRBV4-2 to TRBJ1-2; the D gene is possibly TRBD1 (6 bases). The clonotype originates from a human donor with alopecia areata. CDR3 protein: CASGSQGRGYGYTF. The CDR3 DNA reads TGTGCCAGCGGTTCACAGGGACGAGGCTATGGCTACACCTTC.